One TCR beta chain is described in this entry. Per the authors' pipeline: Using reference gene primer amplification, nucleated cell counts were estimated. TCRdb keeps only in-frame clones here, not all; method: immunoSEQ multiplex PCR. V and J calls and clone size come straight from that table; D and trimming were deduced from the DNA. The sample includes 130,000 to 150,000 clones, roughly 87% of them seen just once. This entry is derived from a study of blood T cell repertoires in COVID-19. Study-level information: Acute and convalescent COVID-19 samples came from the United States, Italy and Spain. Sample material is recorded as cDNA or gDNA derived from T cells, B-cell-depleted T cells, or PBMCs.

The V end was cut by 8 bases, the J end by 2 bases, with 15 bases between. CDR1 MNHEY and CDR2 SVGAGI come from the germline V gene. CDR3 length: 14 residues. The material sequenced was peripheral blood. This receptor was identified in a man aged 65-85 years with acute or convalescent COVID-19. The chain recombines TRBV6-5 with TRBJ2-5; maybe TRBD2 (6 bases). CDR3 in amino acids: CASGGTYRQETQYF. CDR3 nucleotides: TGTGCCAGCGGCGGGACGTATAGACAAGAGACCCAGTACTTC.